These 10 T cell receptor beta chains were all obtained from the same sample, sequenced in a study of blood T cell repertoires in COVID-19 (dated by TCRdb to the early 2020s). Receptor libraries were prepared by the immunoSEQ multiplex PCR assay. Entries here come from immuneACCESS through TCRdb and include only in-frame sequences with V and J called. Some clones fail to appear in such tables; in the studies checked, an unresolved V gene covers under half of the shortfall, and the cause of the remainder is unknown. In all, the sample holds about 30,000 clones, and approximately 85% of those were seen once. The ten largest account for under 9.5% of the sample. What was sequenced was peripheral blood. Source of these receptors: an elderly man with active COVID-19.

The chain joins TRBV10-3 to TRBJ2-1; maybe TRBD1 (5 bases). V was clipped by 3 bases and J by 3 bases, with 18 bases between them. This CDR3 contains 17 residues. In germline, CDR1 is ENHRY, CDR2 SYGVKD. CDR3 bases: TGTGCCATCAGTGATTATACGGCGCAGGGTAACTACAATGAGCAGTTCTTC. Encoded protein: CAISDYTAQGNYNEQFF.

The chain is built from TRBV4-1 and TRBJ1-2; 8 nucleotides align to TRBD1. J was trimmed by 6 bases and V by 4 bases; bases with no gene match: 10. The germline V gene has CDR1 MGHRA and CDR2 YSYEKL. The CDR3 contains 15 residues. The CDR3 coding sequence is TGCGCCAGCAGCCCCGGACAGGGAGTTATTAATGGCTACACCTTC. Amino acids: CASSPGQGVINGYTF.

The rearrangement joins TRBV5-1 to TRBJ2-7; D may be TRBD2 (6 bases). Germline-derived CDR1 and CDR2 are SGHRS and YFSETQ. Trimming pared 9 bases from V and 6 bases from J, leaving 13 bases between. The CDR3 is made up of 11 amino acids. This CDR3 reads CAILQGGEQYF. The CDR3 DNA reads TGCGCCATCTTGCAGGGAGGCGAGCAGTACTTC.

The chain recombines TRBV7-3 with TRBJ2-5; 10 bases are a match to TRBD2. Germline CDR1 reads SGHTA; CDR2 reads FQGTGA. With 3 bases clipped from V and 2 bases from J, the junction kept 3 bases outside the gene matches. The CDR3 has 15 residues. The CDR3 loop reads CASSLGLAKQETQYF. The CDR3 nucleotides are TGTGCCAGCAGCTTGGGACTAGCGAAACAAGAGACCCAGTACTTC.

The chain joins TRBV20-1 to TRBJ2-7; 8 bases line up with TRBD1. The trim removed 3 bases at V and 6 bases at J, leaving 10 bases unmatched. The CDR3 loop spans 14 amino acids. CDR1 DFQATT and CDR2 SNEGSKA come from the germline V gene (reference sequence). CDR3 nucleotide sequence: TGCAGTGCTAGTCGCGCAGGGGGCGAGGGCGAGCAGTACTTC. This gives the protein CSASRAGGEGEQYF.

The chain carries TRBV7-2 and TRBJ2-1, with D maybe TRBD1 (5 bases). The V gene lost 6 bases and the J gene lost 6 bases, with 21 bases spanning the gap. The CDR3 totals 16 residues. Germline CDR1 is SGHTA and CDR2 is FQGNSA. The CDR3 bases are TGTGCCAGCAGTTCCCCCAGGACACTTATCATCAATGAGCAGTTCTTC. It codes for CASSSPRTLIINEQFF.

V gene TRBV10-3 combines with J gene TRBJ2-7; D is undetermined. Germline loops: CDR1 ENHRY, CDR2 SYGVKD. The ends were cut back, 11 bases at V and 0 bases at J, with 11 bases in the middle. This CDR3 is 12 amino acids long. CDR3: CAPFPSSYEQYF. CDR3 coding DNA: TGTGCCCCGTTCCCCAGCTCCTACGAGCAGTACTTC.

The chain is built from TRBV9 and TRBJ1-5; weak D call: TRBD1 (6 bases). V was trimmed by 4 bases and J by 4 bases, leaving 15 bases between them. CDR1 and CDR2 from the germline V gene are SGDLS and YYNGEE. The CDR3 consists of 15 residues. The CDR3 nucleotides read TGTGCCAGCAGCCCGGCGGGGGGCGCAAATCAGCCCCAGCATTTT. Protein product: CASSPAGGANQPQHF.

The chain recombines TRBV7-2 with TRBJ1-6, with D possibly being TRBD1 (5 bases). CDR3 length equals 14 residues. The germline V gene encodes CDR1 SGHTA and CDR2 FQGNSA. Trimming removed 5 bases at V and 6 bases at J, with 11 bases between. CDR3 nucleotide sequence: TGTGCCAGCAGCAGAACAGGCTTTAATTCACCCCTCCACTTT. This encodes CASSRTGFNSPLHF.

This clone has just one count. The chain recombines TRBV19 with TRBJ2-4; a weak D match, TRBD1 (5 bases). Germline V gene data show CDR1 as LNHDA and CDR2 as SQIVND (reference sequence). The CDR3 has 15 amino acids. The V end lost 7 bases, the J end lost 0 bases, and 13 bases lay between the germline ends. The CDR3 is CASKTGHLAKNIQYF. The DNA of the CDR3 is TGTGCCAGTAAAACTGGACACCTAGCCAAAAACATTCAGTACTTC.